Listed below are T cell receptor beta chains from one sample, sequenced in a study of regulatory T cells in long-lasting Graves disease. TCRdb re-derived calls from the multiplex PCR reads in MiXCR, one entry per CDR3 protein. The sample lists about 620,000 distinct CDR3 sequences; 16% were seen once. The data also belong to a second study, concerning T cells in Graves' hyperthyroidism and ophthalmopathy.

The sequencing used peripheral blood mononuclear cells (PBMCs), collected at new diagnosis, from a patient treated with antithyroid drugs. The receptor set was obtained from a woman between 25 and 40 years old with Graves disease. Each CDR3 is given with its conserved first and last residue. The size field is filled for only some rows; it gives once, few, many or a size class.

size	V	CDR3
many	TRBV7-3	CASSLMGRVGETQYF
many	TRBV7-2	CASSQRSGTSFSGETQYF
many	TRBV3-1	CASSQEMDEQYF
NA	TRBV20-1	CSADGTRDNEQFF
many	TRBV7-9	CASSWGQINTEAFF
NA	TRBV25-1	CASSDQTVNTEAFF
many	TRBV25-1	CASSKAHTPPAFF
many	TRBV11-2	CASSLGPDGDYEQYF
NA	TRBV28	CASSSLLLGGFNTGELFF
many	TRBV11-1	CASRGLAVTYNEQFF
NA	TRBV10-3	CATLPHELAGVSNEQFF
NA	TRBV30	CAWSVPPETQYF
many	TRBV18	CASSGPMDNEQFF